This TCR beta chain was captured by sequencing in a study of T-cell memory formation after mild COVID-19. Study-wide background: Clustering of TCRs was largely donor specific.

The germline gives CDR1 SEHNR, CDR2 FQNEAQ (reference sequence). The CDR3 is 16 amino acids. Germline trimming cut 6 bases from V and 2 bases from J; bases unmatched to any gene: 8. In TCRdb, the 5' RACE reads were re-called with MiXCR into one record per CDR3 protein. The sample has 360,000 or so distinct CDR3 sequences; around 30% are singletons. Notes on the study in general: The main location of contracting CD4+ clones was CM and EM, and that of contracting CD8+ clones was EMRA. The appearance of some responding clones in pre-infection memory suggested that cross-reactive memory joined. Nothing showed for sure that second-wave clones peaking on day 37 were SARS-CoV-2 specific.

This clonotype was counted many times. Its antigen is as yet unknown. The receptor comes from an adult woman who had mild COVID-19 (a few samples of this study predate the infection). Cell type and time point are not known. Sequenced sample: PBMCs or a T cell subset sorted from them (not recorded which). This chain uses TRBV7-9 with TRBJ2-4, with 9 bases fitting TRBD1. The CDR3: CASSLPGTGTKNIQYF. DNA for the CDR3: TGTGCCAGCAGTTTACCCGGGACAGGGACCAAAAACATTCAGTACTTC.